The clone carrying this TCR beta chain was observed a single time. What it binds is not known. This sample is part of a study of cytomegalovirus exposure and HLA in healthy donors. Study context: Among the 300 to 400 donors who were genotyped, approximately 84% fell in the genetic ancestry cluster that is associated with self-reported Caucasian donors.

Whole-study results and caveats: Generally TCR sequences proved uncommon, though certain public TCRs appeared in numerous donors. In a later analysis, V- and J-gene trimming of beta chains associated with a DCLRE1C missense variant, replicated independently. A prior analysis recorded that most TCR beta V segments were productive about 87% or about 30% of the time.

In the PCR, 60 Vbeta and 13 Jbeta primers were used. Here immunoSEQ multiplex PCR was the method, and the copy in TCRdb shows in-frame clones only, minus some. The sample shows just over 150,000 clones, roughly 80% of them seen only once. The CDR3 length is 17 residues. The junction had 10 bases not matched to a gene; V was cut back by 5 bases and J by 0 bases. Germline values: CDR1 SGHAT, CDR2 FQNNGV. The J gene is TRBJ2-7, the V gene TRBV11-2; TRBD2 matches 10 bases. The receptor comes from a female donor in good health and CMV-seronegative. Sequencing input: PBMCs. The chain's CDR3 is CASSRRLAGGRSYEQYF. CDR3 nucleotides: TGTGCCAGCAGCAGAAGGTTAGCGGGAGGTCGCTCCTACGAGCAGTACTTC.